The 10 T cell receptor beta chains below were found in one sample sequenced in a study of T cell changes during pregnancy in multiple sclerosis. Profiled with immunoSEQ multiplex PCR; TCRdb holds only in-frame clones, not every one. The sample records about 67,000 clones, roughly nine tenths being singletons. This sample comprised peripheral blood, obtained in the second trimester of pregnancy. The receptors here all came from a female donor with multiple sclerosis, enrolled in a pregnancy study.

This chain connects TRBV29-1 to TRBJ1-1; 8 bases map to TRBD1. This CDR3 is built from 14 residues. Germline V gene data show CDR1 as SQVTM and CDR2 as ANQGSEA. Losses at the gene ends were 0 bases for V and 5 bases for J; bases not matched to a gene: 5. The CDR3 here is CSVEDPTGETEAFF. The CDR3, as DNA: TGCAGCGTTGAAGACCCGACAGGGGAGACTGAAGCTTTCTTT.

The chain links TRBV19 to TRBJ1-1; 8 bases align to TRBD1. CDR3 length equals 14 residues. V was pared by 7 bases and J by 3 bases, with 7 bases of the junction left unmatched. CDR1 LNHDA and CDR2 SQIVND come from the germline V gene (reference sequence). DNA for the CDR3: TGTGCCAGTACCCCGACAGGGGCAGACACTGAAGCTTTCTTT. Its translation is CASTPTGADTEAFF.

V gene TRBV15 combines with J gene TRBJ2-7; TRBD1 matches 11 bases. The CDR3 runs 17 residues. V trimming: 8 bases; J trimming: 7 bases; junction bases outside the gene matches: 19. CDR1 and CDR2 from the germline V gene are LNHNV and YYDKDF (reference sequence). The CDR3 is CATREGRKDRGPREQYF. The CDR3 DNA follows: TGTGCCACCCGCGAAGGGAGGAAGGACAGGGGGCCAAGGGAGCAGTACTTC.

J is TRBJ2-3 and V is TRBV30, with TRBD1 matching 7 bases. This CDR3 has 15 residues. V shed 7 bases and J 3 bases; nucleotides not matched to a gene: 13. Germline CDR1 GTSNPN, CDR2 SVGIG (reference sequence). As DNA, the CDR3 is TGTGCCTTCCACCCGGGACAGCGTGGGACAGATACGCAGTATTTT. Its protein is CAFHPGQRGTDTQYF.

This clone has only one observation. The chain has TRBV6-1 and TRBJ2-1; no reliable D call. The CDR3 length is 14 residues. The V and J ends lost 1 base and 3 bases respectively, with 7 bases between them. Per the germline V gene, CDR1 is MNHNS and CDR2 is SASEGT. CDR3 sequence (DNA): TGTGCCAGCAGTGAAGTCGGAGACTACAATGAGCAGTTCTTC. Translated: CASSEVGDYNEQFF.

V and J are TRBV18 and TRBJ2-3; 9 bases match TRBD1. The CDR3 sequence is 16 residues long. Germline V gene data show CDR1 as KGHSH and CDR2 as LQKENI. Trimming at V came to 2 bases and at J to 0 bases, leaving 3 bases not matched to a gene. CDR3 coding DNA: TGTGCCAGCTCACCATCGGGGACAGGGAGCACAGATACGCAGTATTTT. As protein: CASSPSGTGSTDTQYF.

This rearrangement joins TRBV6-1 to TRBJ2-7; 7 nucleotides agree with TRBD2. The CDR3 spans 17 residues. The trim removed 5 bases at V and 4 bases at J, leaving 17 bases unmatched. Germline values: CDR1 MNHNS, CDR2 SASEGT. DNA for the CDR3: TGTGCCAGCAGTAAAGGGGACTACCCTCGAAATGGATACGAGCAGTACTTC. Amino acids: CASSKGDYPRNGYEQYF.

The chain employs TRBV9 and TRBJ2-7; D gene uncertain. CDR1 and CDR2 from the germline V gene are SGDLS and YYNGEE. The CDR3 is 15 residues long. Trimming removed 7 bases from V and 0 bases from J, with 17 bases in between. CDR3 in DNA: TGTGCCAGCGGCCGGTCAGGTGGAAGCTCCTACGAGCAGTACTTC. This codes for CASGRSGGSSYEQYF. The full variable domain, its missing parts supplied by reference TRBV9 and TRBJ2-7, is DSGVTQTPKHLITATGQRVTLRCSPRSGDLSVYWYQQSLDQGLQFLIQYYNGEERAKGNILERFSAQQFPDLHSELNLSSLELGDSALYFCASGRSGGSSYEQYFGPGTRLTVT.

A remark on this clone: The same CDR3 arises from other DNA sequences in this sample as well. The genes are TRBV7-9 and TRBJ2-7, with D possibly matching TRBD2 (5 bases). The CDR3 loop spans 12 amino acids. With 5 bases removed from V and 4 bases from J, the gap between germline ends came to 9 bases. In germline, CDR1 is SEHNR, CDR2 FQNEAQ (reference sequence). The CDR3 region is CASSPTSYEQYF. The CDR3, as DNA: TGTGCCAGCAGCCCTACTAGTTACGAGCAGTACTTC.

The rearrangement links TRBV19 to TRBJ2-7; 13 positions match TRBD2. The CDR3 contains 16 residues. Germline CDR1 is LNHDA and CDR2 is SQIVND (reference sequence). The junction had 8 bases not matched to a gene; V was cut back by 4 bases and J by 5 bases. The CDR3 bases are TGTGCCAGTAGTACCGGGTTGACTAGCGGGAGGAACGAGCAGTACTTC. Translated: CASSTGLTSGRNEQYF.